This entry features one T cell receptor beta chain sequence. The data stem from a study of T cell changes during pregnancy in multiple sclerosis. CDR1 is KGHSH, CDR2 LQKENI, per germline. Trimming stripped 2 bases from V and 14 bases from J, with 28 bases between. The CDR3 contains 18 residues. Clones were sequenced by immunoSEQ multiplex PCR, and TCRdb holds only the in-frame ones, with some missing. Here the sample spans about 79,000 clones, 80% to 95% being singletons. Here the sequenced sample was peripheral blood, taken in the second trimester of pregnancy. The chain combines TRBV18 with TRBJ1-6; the D gene is possibly TRBD1 (6 bases). The receptor was derived from a female donor in good health, enrolled as a control in a pregnancy study. The CDR3 is CASSPTFAGVNSGPTLHF. The DNA for the CDR3 is TGTGCCAGCTCACCAACCTTTGCAGGGGTCAATTCAGGCCCAACCCTCCACTTT.